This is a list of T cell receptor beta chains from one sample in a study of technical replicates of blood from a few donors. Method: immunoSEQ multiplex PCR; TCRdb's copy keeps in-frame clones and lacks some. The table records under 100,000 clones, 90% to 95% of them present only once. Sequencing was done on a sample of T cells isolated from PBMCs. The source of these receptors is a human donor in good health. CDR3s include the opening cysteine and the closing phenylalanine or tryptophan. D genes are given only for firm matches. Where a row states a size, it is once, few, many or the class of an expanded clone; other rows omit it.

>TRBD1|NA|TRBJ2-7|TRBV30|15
CARKKGTGGKNEQYF
TGTGCCCGAAAAAAAGGGACAGGGGGCAAAAACGAGCAGTACTTC
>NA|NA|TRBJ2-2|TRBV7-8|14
CASSPGVSTGELFF
TGTGCCAGCAGTCCAGGGGTTAGCACCGGGGAGCTGTTTTTT
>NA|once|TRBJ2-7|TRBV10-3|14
CAISVGTPGYEQYF
TGTGCCATCAGTGTCGGGACTCCAGGCTACGAGCAGTACTTC
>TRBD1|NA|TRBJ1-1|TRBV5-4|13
CASSPRQGAEAFF
TGTGCCAGCAGCCCCCGACAGGGTGCTGAAGCTTTCTTT
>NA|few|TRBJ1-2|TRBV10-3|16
CAISIIPLDSNYGYTF
TGTGCCATCAGTATAATTCCCCTGGACAGTAACTATGGCTACACCTTC
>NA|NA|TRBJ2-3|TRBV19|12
CASRQGGDTQYF
TGTGCCAGTAGACAGGGCGGCGATACGCAGTATTTT
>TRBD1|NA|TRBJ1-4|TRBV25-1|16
CASSESGDRGYEKLFF
TGTGCCAGCAGTGAATCGGGGGACAGGGGGTATGAAAAACTGTTTTTT
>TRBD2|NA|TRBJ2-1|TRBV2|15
CASTHQPAGVHEQFF
TGTGCCAGCACTCATCAGCCAGCGGGAGTACATGAGCAGTTCTTC
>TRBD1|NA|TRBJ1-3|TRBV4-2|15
CASSYGTGTGNTIYF
TGTGCCAGCAGCTACGGGACAGGGACTGGAAACACCATATATTTT
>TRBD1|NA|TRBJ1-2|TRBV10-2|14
CASSGTETGGGYTF
TGCGCCAGCAGTGGAACGGAGACAGGGGGGGGCTACACCTTC
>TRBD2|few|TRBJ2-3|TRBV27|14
CASKVAGSTDTQYF
TGTGCCAGCAAGGTAGCGGGAAGCACAGATACGCAGTATTTT
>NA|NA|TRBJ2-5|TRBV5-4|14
CASSLDRYQETQYF
TGTGCCAGCAGCTTGGACAGGTACCAAGAGACCCAGTACTTC
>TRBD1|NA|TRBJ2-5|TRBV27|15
CASSLLIGGAQTQYF
TGTGCCAGCAGTTTATTAATAGGGGGCGCCCAGACCCAGTACTTC
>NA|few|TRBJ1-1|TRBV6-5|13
CASSYSRMAEAFF
TGTGCCAGCAGTTACTCGAGAATGGCTGAAGCTTTCTTT
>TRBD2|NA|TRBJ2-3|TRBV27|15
CASSYRTSGTDTQYF
TGTGCCAGCAGTTATCGGACTAGCGGCACAGATACGCAGTATTTT
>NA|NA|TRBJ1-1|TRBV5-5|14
CASSLAGLDTEAFF
TGTGCCAGCAGCTTGGCAGGGCTAGACACTGAAGCTTTCTTT
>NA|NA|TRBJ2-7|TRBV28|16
CASSLSRVGYSYEQYF
TGTGCCAGCAGTCTATCCCGGGTTGGGTACTCCTACGAGCAGTACTTC
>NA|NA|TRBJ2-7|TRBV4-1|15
CASSQVGGGSDEQYF
TGCGCCAGCAGCCAAGTGGGAGGGGGGTCTGACGAGCAGTACTTC
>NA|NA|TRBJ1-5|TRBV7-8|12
CASSSDNQPQHF
TGTGCCAGCAGCTCAGATAATCAGCCCCAGCATTTT
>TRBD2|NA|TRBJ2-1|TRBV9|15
CASSVEASGRAEQFF
TGTGCCAGCAGCGTAGAAGCCAGCGGGAGGGCTGAGCAGTTCTTC
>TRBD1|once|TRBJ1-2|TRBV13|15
CASSFRDREGYGYTF
TGTGCCAGCAGCTTCCGGGACAGGGAAGGCTATGGCTACACCTTC
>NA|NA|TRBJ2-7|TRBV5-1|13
CASSSSEDMEQYF
TGCGCCAGCAGCTCCTCGGAGGATATGGAGCAGTACTTC
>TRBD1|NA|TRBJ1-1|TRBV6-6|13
CASSYGQGSEAFF
TGTGCCAGCAGTTACGGACAGGGTAGTGAAGCTTTCTTT
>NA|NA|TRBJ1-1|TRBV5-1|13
CASSSTGYTEAFF
TGCGCCAGCAGCTCTACAGGGTACACTGAAGCTTTCTTT
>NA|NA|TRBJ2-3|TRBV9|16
CASSVGGRASGDTQYF
TGTGCCAGCAGCGTAGGGGGGCGGGCAAGTGGGGATACGCAGTATTTT
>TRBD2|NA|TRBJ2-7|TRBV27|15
CASRPGLAGGDEQYF
TGTGCCAGCAGACCGGGACTAGCGGGAGGTGATGAGCAGTACTTC
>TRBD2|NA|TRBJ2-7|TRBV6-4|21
CASSDSSSGRAGGVIIYEQYF
TGTGCCAGCAGTGACTCGAGCAGCGGGAGGGCCGGAGGTGTTATTATCTACGAGCAGTACTTC
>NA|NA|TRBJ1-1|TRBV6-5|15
CASSADRPMNTEAFF
TGTGCCAGCAGTGCCGACAGGCCCATGAACACTGAAGCTTTCTTT
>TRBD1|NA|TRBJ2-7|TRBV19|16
CASRVHAGTGAYEQYF
TGTGCCAGTAGGGTTCACGCCGGGACAGGGGCCTACGAGCAGTACTTC
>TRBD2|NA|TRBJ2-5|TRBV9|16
CASSVGLAVNQETQYF
TGTGCCAGCAGCGTCGGACTAGCGGTGAACCAAGAGACCCAGTACTTC
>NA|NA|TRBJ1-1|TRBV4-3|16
CASGGWGNEGNTEAFF
TGCGCCTCCGGGGGATGGGGAAATGAAGGGAACACTGAAGCTTTCTTT
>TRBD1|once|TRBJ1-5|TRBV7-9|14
CASSSQGPNQPQHF
TGTGCCAGCAGCTCACAGGGGCCCAATCAGCCCCAGCATTTT
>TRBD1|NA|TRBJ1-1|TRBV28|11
CASSPTGKAFF
TGTGCCAGCAGTCCGACAGGGAAAGCTTTCTTT
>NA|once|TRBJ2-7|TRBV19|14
CASREGVSSYEQYF
TGTGCCAGTAGAGAGGGGGTTAGCTCCTACGAGCAGTACTTC
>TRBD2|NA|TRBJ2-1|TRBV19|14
CASSIFSGSHEQFF
TGTGCCAGTAGTATATTTAGCGGGAGTCATGAGCAGTTCTTC
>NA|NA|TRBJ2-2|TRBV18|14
CASSPVGGTGELFF
TGTGCCAGCTCACCGGTTGGCGGCACCGGGGAGCTGTTTTTT
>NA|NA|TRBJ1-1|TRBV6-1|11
CASSYLTEAFF
TGTGCCAGCAGTTACCTCACAGAAGCTTTCTTT
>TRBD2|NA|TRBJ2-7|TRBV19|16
CASSQERTSGSYEQYF
TGTGCCAGTAGTCAAGAAAGGACTAGCGGGTCCTACGAGCAGTACTTC
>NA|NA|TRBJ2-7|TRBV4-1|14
CASSQGHNAYEQYF
TGCGCCAGCAGCCAAGGGCATAATGCCTACGAGCAGTACTTC
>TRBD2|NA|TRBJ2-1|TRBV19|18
CASSNPGLAGYLSNEQFF
TGTGCCAGTAGTAACCCGGGACTAGCGGGTTACTTATCCAATGAGCAGTTCTTC
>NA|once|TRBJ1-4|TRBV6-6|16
CASSYPREENGEKLFF
TGTGCCAGCAGTTACCCGCGGGAAGAGAACGGTGAAAAACTGTTTTTT
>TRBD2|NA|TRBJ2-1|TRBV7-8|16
CASSLVAGGKLDEQFF
TGTGCCAGCAGCTTAGTAGCGGGAGGTAAGCTCGATGAGCAGTTCTTC